The clone carrying this T cell receptor beta chain was observed many times. Its cognate antigen is unknown. V was pared by 2 bases and J by 0 bases, with 14 bases between. The V gene's germline CDR1 is MDHEN and CDR2 SYDVKM. The CDR3 consists of 16 residues. This sample was included in a study of regulatory T cells in long-lasting Graves disease. Documented time point: persistent/refractory GD, antithyroid drugs over 5 years with positive TRAb. PBMC RNA was the source of the TCR library. Graves' disease diagnosis used American Thyroid Association guidelines. Study-wide points: Peripheral blood was the sole material, not thyroid tissue. Persistent Graves' patients had lower TCR diversity than newly diagnosed ones. Persistent disease showed a preference for TRBV28, TRBJ1-2 and TRBJ2-5.

Researchers made TCR beta libraries by using iRepertoire HTBI primers and running Arm-PCR on CDR3 regions. In TCRdb, the multiplex PCR reads were re-called with MiXCR into one record per CDR3 protein. The sample contains roughly 450,000 distinct CDR3 sequences, about 20% of which appear only once. The chain is built from TRBV28 and TRBJ2-7; D perhaps matches TRBD1 (5 bases). The origin of this receptor is a female donor with Graves disease. This material consisted of peripheral blood mononuclear cells (PBMCs), taken when the disease was refractory, from a patient treated with antithyroid drugs. CDR3 sequence (DNA): TGTGCCAGCAGTTTAGATGTGGGGCGGAGCTCCTACGAGCAGTACTTC. Translation gives CASSLDVGRSSYEQYF.